The entry below gives a single T cell receptor (beta chain) sequence along with its context. Its antigen remains unknown. With 5 bases clipped from V and 7 bases from J, the junction kept 13 bases outside the gene matches. In germline, CDR1 is DFQATT, CDR2 SNEGSKA (reference sequence). The CDR3 contains 16 residues. These data belong to a study of human T cells and chemical hapten exposure. Study-wide results and limits: Alopecia was present in the donors, so their immune response may differ from healthy people's.

Time point described: pre-sensitization, week 0. Treatment in this sample: therapeutic diphenylcyclopropenone sensitization with weekly scalp DPC. Total RNA was isolated from whole blood that had not been fractionated. TCRdb processed the RACE reads anew with MiXCR; each CDR3 protein has one entry. The sample yields roughly 38,000 distinct CDR3 sequences, approximately 12% seen once. Source: whole blood, taken in connection with sensitization to the hapten diphenylcyclopropenone (DPC). This sequence joins TRBV20-1 and TRBJ2-7; TRBD2 aligns across 14 bases. The receptor's source is a woman in her 40s with alopecia areata. Some clones in this sample may be carry-over from other donors' samples. The CDR3, as DNA: TGCAGTGCTTCGGCCGCGGGGACTAGCGGGGGATGGGAGCAGTACTTC. Its protein product is CSASAAGTSGGWEQYF.